This record looks at one TCR beta chain sequence and its context. The target of this receptor is not known. No qualities accompany the bases; no much larger clone lies one base away. The time point label, as the study defines it: after dendritic cell vaccination, including at tumor progression/relapse. Patients were selected on the basis of adequate residual fresh-frozen tumor tissue and more than two years of available survival data. None of the glioblastoma patients carried an isocitrate dehydrogenase mutation, although molecular status otherwise varied. PBMC were collected before vaccination, two weeks after the third vaccination, and at tumor progression if progression occurred. Genomic DNA was extracted with the Qiagen DNeasy Blood extraction Kit. The CDR1 and CDR2 encoded by the germline V gene (reference sequence) are LNHNV and YYDKDF. For this chain, trimming is 3 bases at the V end and 3 bases at the J end, and the number of junction bases without a gene match is 15. Including the terminal cysteine and phenylalanine, the CDR3 comprises 19 residues. CDR3 DNA is the only sequence kept; it has 57 bases, read in frame from the first base.

This sample stems from a study of glioma-infiltrating T cells after dendritic cell vaccination (dated by TCRdb to about 2016). Concerning the study at large: The cohort comprised roughly 15 glioblastoma patients from Phase I and II dendritic cell vaccination trials, 9 newly diagnosed and 6 with recurrent disease. Survival after dendritic cell vaccination was correlated with TCR sequencing metrics, including TIL content and tumor-blood repertoire overlap. The vaccine consisted of monocyte-derived dendritic cells cultured less than 9 days with IL-4 and GM-CSF, then pulsed overnight with autologous tumor lysate. Three intradermal dendritic cell vaccine injections were administered to patients at biweekly intervals in the arm below the axilla. Autologous tumor lysate-pulsed dendritic cell vaccination was administered to the patients between the early 2000s and the early 2010s. In glioblastoma patients vaccinated with dendritic cells, deep sequencing of TCR beta CDR3 regions served to measure tumor-infiltrating lymphocyte content and to compare repertoires between tumor and blood. Summary of the overall study and its limitations: Longer time to progression and overall survival after dendritic cell vaccination were predicted by higher estimated pretreatment TIL content. The cohort was small and heterogeneous, few patients had complete blood and tumor sets, and even fewer had initial-recurrent tumor pairs. TCR clonality showed no direct relationship with survival, which suggests that a diverse polyclonal response may matter. The response model built on TCR overlap across three groups was characterized as speculative, with prospective validation still needed.

The immunoSEQ assay amplified TCRB CDR3 regions from around 2 micrograms of genomic DNA, or from all available DNA when less than that amount was available. Multiplex PCR used 60 forward primers for TCR V beta segments and 13 reverse primers for J beta segments. To estimate the number of reads per starting template, synthetic control templates were added to each sample at limiting dilution. Sequencing produced 87 bp reads on the Illumina HiSeq System. In the authors' own workflow: PCR and sequencing errors were removed by a nearest neighbor algorithm that merged closely related sequences. TCR overlap was defined as the percentage of unique tumor TCR beta sequences that were also present in the same patient's peripheral blood. As stored in TCRdb, this immuneACCESS dataset retains in-frame rearrangements with V and J assigned. A fraction of the clones does not appear; measured against another copy, unresolved V genes explain less than half of the discrepancy, and the remainder lacks a known reason. The V and J calls and clone size are taken from that table; D and trimming were inferred from the DNA. The sample table records about 76,000 clones; roughly 91% of these occur just once. More than 2% of the sample lies in the top ten.

The specimen comprised blood, sampled after dendritic cell vaccination. The TCR comes from a human donor with glioblastoma. The chain joins TRBV15 to TRBJ1-5, with 9 central nucleotides matching TRBD1. CDR3 sequence: CATSRDTGTGKRDNQPQHF. The bases are TGTGCCACCAGCAGGGATACCGGGACAGGGAAAAGGGACAATCAGCCCCAGCATTTT.